Below, one T cell receptor (beta chain) is given with its context. This specimen belongs to a study of blood T cell repertoires in COVID-19. Whole-study context: Donors in the United States, Italy and Spain gave samples during acute or convalescent COVID-19. PBMCs, B-cell-depleted T cells, or T cells provided the cDNA or gDNA that made up the material.

CDR3 length equals 14 residues. Per germline, CDR1 GTSNPN and CDR2 SVGIG (reference sequence). With V trimmed by 4 bases and J by 2 bases, 4 bases remained unmatched. People in the exposed group encountered a COVID-19 case within 2 weeks before entering the study. Original analysis: Quantification of nucleated cells was approximated via reference gene primer amplification. The repertoire was sequenced with immunoSEQ multiplex PCR; TCRdb's copy has only in-frame clones and lacks some. Clone size and V and J calls were adopted from that table, with D and trimming inferred from the DNA. The data contain about 200,000 clones, 75% to 90% of them seen just once; the ten biggest clones take up 4.5% to 5.5%.

Specimen: PBMCs or T cells enriched from blood (not recorded which). The rearrangement uses TRBV30 and TRBJ2-7; 11 bases fit TRBD2. This receptor was taken from a woman between 25 and 40 years old who had been exposed to COVID-19. DNA for the CDR3: TGTGCCTGGACCACTAGCGGGGGTACCTACGAGCAGTACTTC. It yields the protein CAWTTSGGTYEQYF.